One and the same sample provided the 28 T cell receptor beta chains below, sequenced in a study of read filtering for tumor transcriptome and immune sequencing. The library was built from about 370 ng RNA with molecular barcoded adaptors for alpha/delta and beta/gamma chains. TCRdb called the reads again in MiXCR, with one record for every CDR3 protein. This table holds tens of thousands of distinct CDR3 sequences, 15% to 20% found once. The material sequenced was a population of CD138-negative cells sorted from bone marrow. These receptor sequences come from a donor over 35 with multiple myeloma.

This clonotype was observed many times. The chain recombines TRBV7-2 with TRBJ2-5, with TRBD2 matching 14 bases. The CDR3 sequence is 17 residues long. V shed 5 bases, J shed 5 bases, and the junction held 10 bases outside the gene matches. In germline, CDR1 is SGHTA, CDR2 FQGNSA. The CDR3 sequence is CASSTGWGLAGVETQYF. For the CDR3, the DNA is TGTGCCAGCAGCACAGGGTGGGGACTAGCGGGAGTTGAGACCCAGTACTTC.

This rearrangement joins TRBV12-3 or TRBV12-4 to TRBJ2-2; tentative D call: TRBD1 (5 bases). CDR3 size: 17 residues. The V end lost 1 base, the J end lost 4 bases, and 16 bases lay between the germline ends. CDR3 region: CASSLEEPARGTGELFF. As DNA, the CDR3 is TGTGCCAGCAGTTTAGAGGAACCGGCAAGGGGCACCGGGGAGCTGTTTTTT.

As for this clonotype: A much larger clone sits a single nucleotide away, making a read error possible. V is TRBV24-1 and J is TRBJ2-1; TRBD2 is a possible D gene (5 bases). CDR1 KGHDR and CDR2 SFDVKD come from the germline V gene. CDR3 length: 16 amino acids. The DNA of the CDR3 is TGTGCCTCCAGTGATTTACGGCTAGCCCAGGAGAATGAGCAGTTCTTC. It specifies CASSDLRLAQENEQFF.

This clonotype was found many times. The chain recombines TRBV28 with TRBJ2-2; 7 bases are shared with TRBD2. This CDR3 is built from 17 residues. Trimming cost V 4 bases and J 5 bases; bases outside gene matches: 13. Germline-derived CDR1 and CDR2 are MDHEN and SYDVKM. CDR3 bases: TGTGCCAGCAGTTCCCCCGGGACGGGGGGTCATACCGGGGAGCTGTTTTTT. Amino acids: CASSSPGTGGHTGELFF.

This clonotype was counted at least ten times. The J gene is TRBJ2-3, the V gene TRBV29-1; 8 nucleotides line up with TRBD2. V was pared by 2 bases and J by 3 bases, with 7 bases of the junction left unmatched. This CDR3 comprises 15 residues. From germline, CDR1 is SQVTM and CDR2 ANQGSEA. The CDR3 loop is CSVEPSGSWTDTQYF. CDR3 DNA sequence: TGCAGCGTTGAACCCAGCGGGAGTTGGACAGATACGCAGTATTTT.

The chain has TRBV5-1 and TRBJ2-3, with 8 nucleotides matching TRBD2. Per the germline V gene, CDR1 is SGHRS and CDR2 is YFSETQ. This CDR3 contains 16 residues. Unmatched junction bases numbered 5, after V lost 0 bases and J lost 2 bases. The CDR3, as DNA: TGCGCCAGCAGCTTGGCCGGAGCGGGAGACACAGATACGCAGTATTTT. Its translation: CASSLAGAGDTDTQYF.

Only a few counts were recorded for this clonotype. The rearrangement joins TRBV19 to TRBJ1-3, with D hard to call. CDR3 length equals 15 residues. Germline assignment: CDR1 LNHDA and CDR2 SQIVND (reference sequence). Trimming pared 3 bases from V and 0 bases from J, leaving 9 bases between. CDR3 bases: TGTGCCAGTAGTATGAGGAGTATCTCTGGAAACACCATATATTTT. This translates into CASSMRSISGNTIYF.

This chain joins TRBV5-6 and TRBJ2-3; possibly TRBD2 for D (6 bases). Germline V lookup: CDR1 SGHDT, CDR2 YYEEEE. V was shortened by 6 bases and J by 6 bases, with 17 bases between the two germline ends. The CDR3 is 14 amino acids. CDR3 DNA sequence: TGTGCCAGCACCCCCCAGCGGGCGTCTGATACGCAGTATTTT. Translation: CASTPQRASDTQYF.

There are many counts of this clonotype. In DNA, the CDR3 is TGTGCCAGTACCCCAGGATGGGCGGGGGGCTACAATGAGCAGTTCTTC. This gives the protein CASTPGWAGGYNEQFF. The chain has TRBV19 and TRBJ2-1; TRBD2 matches at 8 bases. V was pared by 7 bases and J by 3 bases, with 11 bases of the junction left unmatched. This CDR3 is 16 amino acids long. CDR1 is LNHDA, CDR2 SQIVND, per germline (reference sequence).

This clonotype showed up many times. The chain links TRBV11-2 to TRBJ1-1; D ambiguous. Germline CDR1 and CDR2: SGHAT and FQNNGV. The ends were cut back, 5 bases at V and 8 bases at J, with 15 bases in the middle. This CDR3 contains 13 residues. The CDR3 coding sequence is TGTGCCAGCAGCGACGGAAATCTTTCCGAAGCTTTCTTT. Translation gives CASSDGNLSEAFF. The full variable domain, with the rest looked up from reference TRBV11-2 and TRBJ1-1, is EAGVAQSPRYKIIEKRQSVAFWCNPISGHATLYWYQQILGQGPKLLIQFQNNGVVDDSQLPKDRFSAERLKGVDSTLKIQPAKLEDSAVYLCASSDGNLSEAFFGQGTRLTVV.

Many counts were recorded for this clonotype. The rearrangement links TRBV18 to TRBJ2-1; 10 bases line up with TRBD1. V lost 1 base and J lost 6; bases outside the gene matches: 0. CDR3 length: 14 amino acids. The germline gives CDR1 KGHSH, CDR2 LQKENI. The DNA of the CDR3 is TGTGCCAGCTCACCACGGGACAGGGGCAATGAGCAGTTCTTC. It encodes CASSPRDRGNEQFF.

This clonotype has only a few counts. The CDR3 loop is CASRYGLAGIYEQYF. CDR3 sequence (DNA): TGTGCCAGCAGATACGGACTAGCGGGGATATACGAGCAGTACTTC. This chain connects TRBV28 to TRBJ2-7; 12 nucleotides match TRBD2. This CDR3 region has 15 residues. The germline gives CDR1 MDHEN, CDR2 SYDVKM. Germline trimming cut 6 bases from V and 4 bases from J; bases unmatched to any gene: 7.

This clonotype was picked up many times. The chain couples TRBV20-1 to TRBJ2-5, with 10 bases fitting TRBD2. The CDR3 is 13 amino acids. From germline, CDR1 is DFQATT and CDR2 SNEGSKA (reference sequence). CDR3 bases: TGCAGCATAAGCGGGAGGGCCCTTGGGACCCAGTACTTC. Amino acid sequence: CSISGRALGTQYF.

This clonotype was detected ten times or more. V gene TRBV7-2 combines with J gene TRBJ1-1, with D possibly being TRBD1 (6 bases). The CDR3 is 13 amino acids. Trimming pared 3 bases from V and 5 bases from J, leaving 10 bases between. Germline V gene lookup returns CDR1 SGHTA and CDR2 FQGNSA. Written as DNA, the CDR3 is TGTGCCAGCAGCTTCCAGGGGAGGACTGAAGCTTTCTTT. Protein: CASSFQGRTEAFF. The full variable domain, its missing parts supplied by reference TRBV7-2 and TRBJ1-1, is GAGVSQSPSNKVTEKGKDVELRCDPISGHTALYWYRQSLGQGLEFLIYFQGNSAPDKSGLPSDRFSAERTGGSVSTLTIQRTQQEDSAVYLCASSFQGRTEAFFGQGTRLTVV.

This clonotype was observed many times. This chain joins TRBV11-2 and TRBJ2-1, with TRBD2 matching over 8 bases. This CDR3 contains 14 residues. The germline V gene encodes CDR1 SGHAT and CDR2 FQNNGV. V lost 5 bases to trimming and J lost 7 bases; unmatched junction nucleotides: 7. The CDR3 is CASSPGTSQNEQFF. As DNA, the CDR3 is TGTGCCAGCAGCCCGGGGACTAGTCAAAATGAGCAGTTCTTC.

This clonotype was found many times. The chain carries TRBV12-3 or TRBV12-4 and TRBJ1-6, with TRBD1 as a possible D gene (5 bases). V was trimmed by 6 bases and J by 9 bases, leaving 12 bases between them. This CDR3 spans 13 amino acids. The CDR3 is CASRDTGGSPLHF. CDR3 in DNA: TGTGCCAGCAGGGACACTGGGGGTTCACCCCTCCACTTT.

A remark on this clonotype: The missing conserved phenylalanine or tryptophan at the end of this CDR3 makes a read error likely. The rearrangement uses TRBV29-1 and TRBJ2-1, with 8 bases identical to TRBD1. The J segment lost 9 bases and the V segment lost 5 bases, leaving 3 bases of the junction unmatched. Germline V gives CDR1 SQVTM, CDR2 ANQGSEA. This CDR3 spans 11 amino acids. In DNA, the CDR3 is TGCAGCGTTCGACAGGGGACTGAGCAGTTCCTC. Protein sequence: CSVRQGTEQFL.

About this clonotype itself: A much larger clone differs from this one at a single base, so this may be a read error. The chain links TRBV12-3 or TRBV12-4 to TRBJ2-2; the match to TRBD2 covers 9 bases. The CDR3 length is 15 residues. The J segment lost 1 base and the V segment lost 8 bases, leaving 5 bases of the junction unmatched. CDR3 loop: CASGRLAENTGELFF. As DNA, the CDR3 is TGTGCCAGCGGGAGACTAGCGGAGAACACCGGGGAGCTGTTTTTT.

V is TRBV2 and J is TRBJ2-3; D is unclear. The CDR3 runs 15 residues. Trimming left V 2 bases short and J 4 bases short, with 13 bases between. Germline V gene sequence: CDR1 SNHLY, CDR2 FYNNEI. The CDR3 spells CASSELLAGPDTQYF. DNA for the CDR3: TGTGCCAGCAGTGAATTATTGGCAGGTCCAGATACGCAGTATTTT.

This clonotype was recorded at least ten times. V usage is TRBV20-1 and J usage is TRBJ2-1; 9 nucleotides agree with TRBD2. V was pared by 3 bases and J by 1 base, with 1 base of the junction left unmatched. This CDR3 spans 14 amino acids. The germline V gene encodes CDR1 DFQATT and CDR2 SNEGSKA (reference sequence). The CDR3: CSARGLASYNEQFF. CDR3 nucleotides: TGCAGTGCTAGGGGACTAGCTTCCTACAATGAGCAGTTCTTC.

In the case of this clonotype: A junction end diverges from the germline sequence, so it may reflect a read error. The CDR3 DNA reads TGTGCCAGCAGCTCGGGAGGGGGATTCCTCGGAAATGAGCAGCTCTTC. The encoded protein is CASSSGGGFLGNEQLF. The chain joins TRBV7-2 to TRBJ2-1; TRBD2 agrees at 8 bases. Germline V lookup: CDR1 SGHTA, CDR2 FQGNSA. The CDR3 is 16 residues long.

This clonotype was picked up a small number of times. The chain uses TRBV19 and TRBJ2-1; 7 bases agree with TRBD2. The CDR3 loop spans 14 amino acids. V lost 6 bases and J lost 8; bases outside the gene matches: 10. Germline assignment: CDR1 LNHDA and CDR2 SQIVND (reference sequence). CDR3 coding DNA: TGTGCCAGTAGAGGACCAGCGGGAAGAGATGAGCAGTTCTTC. Translating it yields CASRGPAGRDEQFF.

The sample holds many counts of this clonotype. As DNA, the CDR3 is TGTGCCAGCAGCTCTTGGGACGAACGCGACAATGAGCAGTTCTTC. Its protein is CASSSWDERDNEQFF. V gene TRBV11-1 combines with J gene TRBJ2-1; D assignment may be TRBD1 or TRBD2 (5 bases each). Germline V gene data show CDR1 as SGHAT and CDR2 as FQDESV (reference sequence). Deletions cut 4 bases from V and 5 bases from J, with 15 bases between. The CDR3 extends over 15 amino acids.

This clonotype was seen repeatedly, ten times or more. This chain uses TRBV27 with TRBJ1-5; D gene uncertain. The CDR3 totals 16 residues. V was cut by 0 bases and J by 3 bases, with 12 bases left in between. Germline CDR1 and CDR2: MNHEY and SMNVEV (reference sequence). This CDR3 is CASSLSNGGFNQPQHF. The DNA for the CDR3 is TGTGCCAGCAGTTTATCAAACGGTGGATTCAATCAGCCCCAGCATTTT.

This clonotype was picked up many times. This rearrangement joins TRBV4-1 to TRBJ1-1; D unclear. Trimming took off 1 base at V and 7 bases at J, with 10 bases between the two ends. Per the germline V gene, CDR1 is MGHRA and CDR2 is YSYEKL. CDR3 size: 13 residues. CDR3 sequence (DNA): TGCGCCAGCAGCCAAGTTTTGGTAGATGAAGCTTTCTTT. Amino acid sequence: CASSQVLVDEAFF.

About this clonotype: A much more abundant neighbour one base away suggests this may be a read error. V and J are TRBV28 and TRBJ2-7, with D tentatively TRBD2 (7 bases). Germline values: CDR1 MDHEN, CDR2 SYDVKM. Trimming removed 8 bases at V and 5 bases at J, with 16 bases between. The CDR3 sequence is 13 residues long. CDR3 region: CASAGGPAHEQYF. The DNA of the CDR3 is TGTGCCAGCGCCGGGGGGCCAGCCCACGAGCAGTACTTC.

This clonotype was counted many times. V and J are TRBV6-5 and TRBJ2-1, with 8 bases aligning to TRBD1. The V gene end was trimmed by 0 bases and the J gene end by 14 bases; junction bases not matched to a gene: 3. Germline V gives CDR1 MNHEY, CDR2 SVGAGI. The CDR3 is 12 amino acids. CDR3 residues: CASSYSGTGEFF. In DNA, the CDR3 is TGTGCCAGCAGTTACTCAGGGACAGGCGAGTTCTTC.

The chain has TRBV14 and TRBJ2-2; TRBD1 is a possible D gene (6 bases). The CDR3 totals 16 residues. V shed 2 bases and J shed 9 bases, with 19 bases lying between them. Germline V lookup: CDR1 SGHDN, CDR2 FVKESK. DNA for the CDR3: TGTGCCAGCAGCCAACTACCCGGGACAACGGGCAGGGAGCTGTTTTTT. It specifies CASSQLPGTTGRELFF.